This is a list of T cell receptor beta chains from one sample in a study of T-cell reconstitution after alpha-beta-depleted transplantation in children. TCRdb analysed the PCR reads with MiXCR anew, one entry per CDR3 protein. This sample has around 680,000 distinct CDR3 sequences; around 17% occur once, and the top ten carry 1.1%. This sample comprised PBMCs from the stem cell graft donor, obtained from the stem cell graft. All receptors derive from a human donor who donated a stem cell graft to a child with acute myeloid leukemia. Each CDR3 is given with its conserved first and last residue. A D gene is named only where the DNA matches it firmly. Only some rows state a clone size, as once, few, many or a class for expanded clones.

v_gene	d_gene	j_gene	abundance	CDR3nt	CDR3aa
TRBV20-1	.	TRBJ1-4	few	TGCAGTGCTAGAGATCGTCCCAGGGGTCGCGAAAAACTGTTTTTT	CSARDRPRGREKLFF
TRBV5-6	.	TRBJ1-2	once	TGTGCCAGCAGCTTAGGGTGGAGGTCCTATGGCTACACCTTC	CASSLGWRSYGYTF
TRBV12-3/TRBV12-4	.	TRBJ2-5	.	TGTGCCAGCAGCTTACCAGGGGCCGAGACCCAGTACTTC	CASSLPGAETQYF
TRBV7-9	.	TRBJ1-4	.	TGCGCCAGCAGCCTTGATAGGGGAACTAATGAAAAACTGTTTTTT	CASSLDRGTNEKLFF
TRBV5-1	TRBD1	TRBJ2-1	many	TGCGCCAGCGGAGCAGGGGGTGAGCAGTTCTTC	CASGAGGEQFF
TRBV7-9	TRBD1	TRBJ2-7	many	TGTGCCAGCAGCACGACGACAGGGGGCTACCACGAGCAGTACTTC	CASSTTTGGYHEQYF
TRBV12-3/TRBV12-4	.	TRBJ1-1	.	TGTGCCAGCAGTCTTTTCACCGGGACGGAAGCTTTCTTT	CASSLFTGTEAFF
TRBV28	.	TRBJ1-5	.	TGTGCCAACGCCGTCGGGGTCAATCAGCCCCAGCATTTT	CANAVGVNQPQHF
TRBV7-2	.	TRBJ2-7	.	TGTGCCAGCAGCTCCCGCTTGAGAGGGGGCTCCTACGAGCAGTACTTC	CASSSRLRGGSYEQYF
TRBV5-5	.	TRBJ2-3	.	TGTGCCAGCAGCTTGGTCTCCCTTACATCAGATACGCAGTATTTT	CASSLVSLTSDTQYF
TRBV15	TRBD1	TRBJ1-4	.	TGTGCCACCAGCAGAAGGACAGGGGTTGAAAAACTGTTTTTT	CATSRRTGVEKLFF
TRBV20-1	.	TRBJ2-4	many	TGCAGTGCACCCCTTAGGGGAAAAAACATTCAGTACTTC	CSAPLRGKNIQYF
TRBV11-2	TRBD1	TRBJ1-4	.	TGTGCCAGCAGACATGACAGGGACTATGAAAAACTGTTTTTT	CASRHDRDYEKLFF
TRBV20-1	.	TRBJ1-6	many	TGCAGTGCTAGAGAAGTGGAAGGCTCCTATAATTCACCCCTCCACTTT	CSAREVEGSYNSPLHF
TRBV29-1	TRBD1	TRBJ1-2	many	TGCAGCGTTGGAGGGACAGGAAACTATGGCTACACCTTC	CSVGGTGNYGYTF
TRBV27	TRBD1	TRBJ2-7	many	TGTGCCAGCAGAACTAGACAGGGCTACGAGCAGTACTTC	CASRTRQGYEQYF
TRBV29-1	.	TRBJ1-1	few	TGCAGCGTCGGACAGCCCAACACTGAAGCTTTCTTT	CSVGQPNTEAFF
TRBV20-1	.	TRBJ2-5	many	TGCAGTGCTTCCCCGGGCCAGGGAGAGACCCAGTACTTC	CSASPGQGETQYF
TRBV6-5	.	TRBJ1-5	many	TGTGCCAGCAGCTACTACGAGCCCCAGCATTTT	CASSYYEPQHF
TRBV4-3	.	TRBJ2-7	few	TGCGCCAGCAGCCAAGAACCAGGGGCGGTGGGAGAGCAGTACTTC	CASSQEPGAVGEQYF
TRBV20-1	TRBD1	TRBJ1-6	many	TGCAGTGCTAGCGGGACAGGGGACAATTCACCCCTCCACTTT	CSASGTGDNSPLHF
TRBV6-1	.	TRBJ1-5	many	TGTGCCAGCAGAGAGCAAATCCGCCAGCCCCAGCATTTT	CASREQIRQPQHF
TRBV20-1	.	TRBJ2-5	many	TGCAGTGCTAGAGATTGGGCTAGGGTCGACGAGACCCAGTACTTC	CSARDWARVDETQYF
TRBV7-2	.	TRBJ2-1	many	TGTGCCAGCAGCTTAACCCCGGGAGCTTACAATGAGCAGTTCTTC	CASSLTPGAYNEQFF
TRBV15	.	TRBJ1-3	once	TGTGCCACCAGAGGAGTGAGCTCTGGAAACACCATATATTTT	CATRGVSSGNTIYF
TRBV6-5	.	TRBJ2-1	many	TGTGCCAGCAGTTACTCGACGGGCAGCTACAATGAGCAGTTCTTC	CASSYSTGSYNEQFF
TRBV7-2	.	TRBJ2-7	.	TGTGCCAGCAGCCCTTCGAGGGGGTCCTACGAGCAGTACTTC	CASSPSRGSYEQYF
TRBV7-2	.	TRBJ2-1	many	TGTGCCAGCAGCTTAGCCCGGGACCCCGGCGAATTCTTC	CASSLARDPGEFF
TRBV5-6	.	TRBJ2-3	many	TGTGCCAGCAGCCCACGGCGCGTCGGTCTAGATACGCAGTATTTT	CASSPRRVGLDTQYF
TRBV10-3	TRBD2	TRBJ2-1	.	TGTGCCATCCAGACTAGCGGGGAATACATTTCCTACAATGAGCAGTTCTTC	CAIQTSGEYISYNEQFF
TRBV5-1	TRBD1	TRBJ2-1	many	TGCGCCAGCAGCTTGGTTGGGACAGGGTGGGATGAGCAGTTCTTC	CASSLVGTGWDEQFF
TRBV6-6	TRBD1	TRBJ2-2	few	TGTGCCAGCAGCCACCCCCCAGGGGGCAAGCTGTTTTTT	CASSHPPGGKLFF
TRBV7-8	TRBD1	TRBJ2-1	.	TGTGCCAGCGGTGCCGGGACAGGGGTCTTGAATGAGCAGTTCTTC	CASGAGTGVLNEQFF
TRBV3-1	.	TRBJ2-1	.	TGTGCCAGCAGCCAGGGGAGATACAATGAGCAGTTCTTC	CASSQGRYNEQFF
TRBV28	TRBD1	TRBJ1-1	.	TGTGCCAGCAAGAAAGACAGGGACGGCCCTGAGGACACTGAAGCTTTCTTT	CASKKDRDGPEDTEAFF
TRBV5-1	TRBD1	TRBJ2-7	many	TGCGCCAGCAGCTTACAGGGGTGGAACGAGCAGTACTTC	CASSLQGWNEQYF
TRBV5-1	.	TRBJ2-2	few	TGCGCCAGCAGCTTTGACGGTCCGACCGGGGAGCTGTTTTTT	CASSFDGPTGELFF
TRBV6-1	.	TRBJ1-5	many	TGTGCCAGCAGCGAGGAATGGCGACAGCCCCAGCATTTT	CASSEEWRQPQHF
TRBV6-5	TRBD1	TRBJ2-1	many	TGTGCCAGCAGTTTGACAGGGGATGGGTACAATGAGCAGTTCTTC	CASSLTGDGYNEQFF
TRBV4-3	TRBD2	TRBJ2-1	.	TGCGCCAGCAGCCATGGGGTAGCGGGGGGGACCTACAATGAGCAGTTCTTC	CASSHGVAGGTYNEQFF
TRBV5-6	TRBD1	TRBJ2-5	many	TGTGCCAGCAGCTTCGGACAGGGAATTTTCGAGACCCAGTACTTC	CASSFGQGIFETQYF
TRBV6-1	TRBD1	TRBJ1-4	many	TGTGCCAGCAGACCGGGACAGGAAGTCCTGAATGAAAAACTGTTTTTT	CASRPGQEVLNEKLFF
TRBV5-6	.	TRBJ1-2	.	TGTGCCAGCAGCGCAGGGAACTATGGCTACAACTTC	CASSAGNYGYNF
TRBV7-9	.	TRBJ1-1	.	TGTGCCAGCAGCTGGGTCGGAGTCTCGAACACTGAAGCTTTCTTT	CASSWVGVSNTEAFF
TRBV10-2	.	TRBJ2-3	.	TGCGCCAGCAGCGCCGCCGAGCGGACTTACTCCTTAGATACGCAGTATTTT	CASSAAERTYSLDTQYF
TRBV6-6	.	TRBJ1-2	few	TGTGCCAGCACCCAACAGGGAATGGGCGGCTACACCTTC	CASTQQGMGGYTF
TRBV12-3/TRBV12-4	.	TRBJ2-3	few	TGTGCCAGCAGTTTTCTAGACTCCGGAGATACGCAGTATTTT	CASSFLDSGDTQYF
TRBV5-6	.	TRBJ2-5	many	TGTGCCAGCAGCACCAACAGGGAGACCCAGTACTTC	CASSTNRETQYF
TRBV12-3/TRBV12-4	.	TRBJ1-5	.	TGTGCCAGCAGTTTTCCGGCAGGTCTCAATCAGCCCCAGCATTTT	CASSFPAGLNQPQHF
TRBV9	TRBD2	TRBJ2-1	few	TGTGCCAGCAGCGTAGACCCAGCGGGGGGGAATGAGCAGTTCTTC	CASSVDPAGGNEQFF
TRBV7-9	TRBD2	TRBJ2-5	.	TGTGCCAGCAGCACCGGACTAGCGGGGACTGAGACCCAGTACTTC	CASSTGLAGTETQYF
TRBV24-1	.	TRBJ2-2	.	TGTGCCACCAGTGATTCGGCGAACACCGGGGAGCTGTTTTTT	CATSDSANTGELFF
TRBV25-1	.	TRBJ1-1	many	TGTGCCAGCAAGCGTCAGAACACTGAAGCTTTCTTT	CASKRQNTEAFF
TRBV4-1	TRBD1	TRBJ1-1	.	TGCGCCAGCAGCCAAGACCCCACAGGGGGAACTGAAGCTTTCTTT	CASSQDPTGGTEAFF
TRBV13	TRBD1	TRBJ1-5	many	TGTGCCAGCAGCATCCAGGGGGCTTCGGTTCAGCCCCAGCATTTT	CASSIQGASVQPQHF
TRBV29-1	.	TRBJ2-2	many	TGCAGCGTCCGTGGATGGGAGGGGGAGCTGTTTTTT	CSVRGWEGELFF
TRBV20-1	.	TRBJ2-5	many	TGCAGTGCTAGCCGTAAAGAGACCCAGTACTTC	CSASRKETQYF
TRBV7-2	TRBD2	TRBJ2-2	.	TGTGCCAGCAGAAAACCTAGCGGGCGGAACACCGGGGAGCTGTTTTTT	CASRKPSGRNTGELFF
TRBV7-9	.	TRBJ2-5	many	TGTGCCAGCAGCTTGGCCAGTCAAGAGACCCAGTACTTC	CASSLASQETQYF